The sequence of this T cell receptor beta chain was determined in a study of regulatory T cells in long-lasting Graves disease. Overall study results and limits: Persistent patients shared more public clonotypes (around 3,000) than new patients (nearly 1,000).

This clonotype was seen at least ten times. The antigen is undetermined. In building TCR beta libraries, iRepertoire HTBI primers were used together with Arm-PCR of CDR3 regions. Each CDR3 protein is one row after TCRdb ran MiXCR on the multiplex PCR reads. The repertoire includes roughly 300,000 distinct CDR3 sequences, about 20% of them detected once, and less than 35% sits in the top ten. Time point in this sample: persistent/refractory GD, antithyroid drugs over 5 years with positive TRAb. TCR sequences were obtained from RNA taken from PBMCs. Patients came through an endocrinology department, and that department was in Xi'an, China. The sequencing here drew on peripheral blood mononuclear cells (PBMCs), taken when the disease was refractory, from a patient treated with antithyroid drugs. The TCR comes from a female donor with Graves disease.

As DNA, the CDR3 is TGTGCCAGCAGTGACCAGAACACCGGGGAGCTGTTTTTT. Its protein product is CASSDQNTGELFF. V usage is TRBV2 and J usage is TRBJ2-2; unclear D gene. The CDR3 spans 13 residues. The germline V gene encodes CDR1 SNHLY and CDR2 FYNNEI. V was shortened by 3 bases and J by 1 base, with 3 bases between the two germline ends. Full variable domain (rest looked up from reference TRBV2 and TRBJ2-2): EPEVTQTPSHQVTQMGQEVILRCVPISNHLYFYWYRQILGQKVEFLVSFYNNEISEKSEIFDDQFSVERPDGSNFTLKIRSTKLEDSAMYFCASSDQNTGELFFGEGSRLTVL.